These 30 T cell receptor beta chains came from one sample sequenced in a study of OX40 agonist ivuxolimab in advanced cancers. The data were produced by immunoSEQ multiplex PCR, yet TCRdb's version contains in-frame clones alone and is incomplete. In the table there are about 28,000 clones, more than 65% of which are singletons. Sample: CD4+ or CD8+ T cells sorted from blood, taken in a trial of the OX40 agonist ivuxolimab. These receptor sequences come from an adult with an advanced solid tumor such as melanoma, head and neck, liver or kidney cancer.

V is TRBV9 and J is TRBJ1-1, with D tentatively TRBD1 (5 bases). This CDR3 contains 14 residues. The ends were cut back, 3 bases at V and 1 base at J, with 10 bases in the middle. Germline V gene lookup returns CDR1 SGDLS and CDR2 YYNGEE. DNA for the CDR3: TGTGCCAGCAGCGGTTGGGGCACGAACACTGAAGCTTTCTTT. Translated: CASSGWGTNTEAFF.

The chain links TRBV19 to TRBJ2-5; possibly TRBD2 for D (6 bases). The CDR3 sequence is 16 residues long. V lost 4 bases, J lost 2 bases, and 17 bases lay in between. Germline values: CDR1 LNHDA, CDR2 SQIVND (reference sequence). This CDR3 is CASSTLSRGLQETQYF. CDR3 coding DNA: TGTGCCAGTAGTACCCTGAGTCGGGGGTTACAAGAGACCCAGTACTTC.

J is TRBJ2-7 and V is TRBV4-3; a possible D gene is TRBD1 (5 bases). The V gene lost 0 bases and the J gene lost 5 bases, with 14 bases spanning the gap. The CDR3 length is 15 residues. The germline V gene encodes CDR1 LGHNA and CDR2 YSLEER. The CDR3 here is CASSQEWQGPHEQYF. CDR3 DNA sequence: TGCGCCAGCAGCCAAGAGTGGCAGGGTCCCCACGAGCAGTACTTC.

This chain connects TRBV5-4 to TRBJ2-7; D is ambiguous. With 4 bases removed from V and 5 bases from J, the gap between germline ends came to 16 bases. Germline V gives CDR1 SGHNT, CDR2 YYREEE (reference sequence). The CDR3 sequence is 14 residues long. The CDR3 loop is CASSRLLDRDEQYF. CDR3 sequence (DNA): TGTGCCAGCAGCCGTTTGTTAGACCGCGACGAGCAGTACTTC. Based on the CDR3 plus reference TRBV5-4 and TRBJ2-7, the full variable domain is ETGVTQSPTHLIKTRGQQVTLRCSSQSGHNTVSWYQQALGQGPQFIFQYYREEENGRGNFPPRFSGLQFPNYSSELNVNALELDDSALYLCASSRLLDRDEQYFGPGTRLTVT.

This clone is judged large. V and J are TRBV27 and TRBJ2-3, with 10 bases that match TRBD1. Germline V CDR1 and CDR2: MNHEY, SMNVEV (reference sequence). V was clipped by 5 bases and J by 4 bases; unmatched bases: 6. The CDR3 is 15 residues long. CDR3 sequence: CASSRTGGPADTQYF. Written as DNA, the CDR3 is TGTGCCAGCAGTAGGACAGGGGGGCCAGCAGATACGCAGTATTTT.

The rearrangement joins TRBV7-6 to TRBJ2-7; 8 nucleotides align to TRBD1. Per germline, CDR1 SGHVS and CDR2 FNYEAQ. The CDR3 contains 13 residues. Trimming cost V 3 bases and J 5 bases; bases outside gene matches: 3. Written as DNA, the CDR3 is TGTGCCAGCAGCTTGACAGGGGACCACGAGCAGTACTTC. Its protein is CASSLTGDHEQYF.

By share, this clone counts as medium-sized. The chain recombines TRBV5-8 with TRBJ2-3; 9 positions match TRBD1. The CDR3 sequence is 16 residues long. Germline CDR1 reads SGHTS; CDR2 reads YDEGEE. The V and J ends lost 6 bases and 1 base, in that order; junction bases with no gene match: 9. CDR3 protein: CASIRRDRAGTDTQYF. The CDR3 region has the DNA TGTGCCAGCATAAGGCGGGACAGGGCTGGCACAGATACGCAGTATTTT. Full variable domain (rest looked up from reference TRBV5-8 and TRBJ2-3): EAGVTQSPTHLIKTRGQQATLRCSPISGHTSVYWYQQALGLGLQFLLWYDEGEERNRGNFPPRFSGRQFPNYSSELNVNALELEDSALYLCASIRRDRAGTDTQYFGPGTRLTVL.

Only a few counts were recorded for this clone. The chain is built from TRBV6-6 and TRBJ1-6; maybe TRBD1 (6 bases). CDR1 is MNHNY and CDR2 is SVGAGI in the germline V gene (reference sequence). This CDR3 region has 16 residues. Trimming cost V 6 bases and J 2 bases, with 14 bases left between them. The CDR3, as DNA: TGTGCCAGCAGAGTCAGGGGCAGACCCTATAATTCACCCCTCCACTTT. Translating gives CASRVRGRPYNSPLHF.

The gene calls are TRBV5-5 and TRBJ2-1; tentatively, D is TRBD1 or TRBD2 (6 bases each). The CDR3 consists of 16 residues. Trimming cost V 0 bases and J 0 bases, with 10 bases left between them. Germline V lookup: CDR1 SGHKS, CDR2 YYEKEE (reference sequence). CDR3 coding DNA: TGTGCCAGCAGCTTGGCGGGGGCCCTCTCCTACAATGAGCAGTTCTTC. Residues: CASSLAGALSYNEQFF.

This chain uses TRBV4-1 with TRBJ1-5; D not certain. The CDR3 spans 15 residues. CDR1 and CDR2 (germline): MGHRA, YSYEKL. V was shortened by 1 base and J by 7 bases, with 14 bases between the two germline ends. CDR3: CASSQGVGSGQPQHF. CDR3 coding DNA: TGCGCCAGCAGCCAAGGTGTTGGGAGTGGACAGCCCCAGCATTTT.

This clone was seen a few times. V and J are TRBV7-3 and TRBJ2-7, with TRBD1 matching 9 bases. V dropped 4 bases and J dropped 1; count of bases not matched to a gene: 2. The CDR3 consists of 14 residues. CDR1 is SGHTA and CDR2 is FQGTGA in the germline V gene. CDR3 DNA sequence: TGTGCCAGCAGCTCGACAGGGGGGTCCTACGAGCAGTACTTC. Protein: CASSSTGGSYEQYF.

The V and J genes are TRBV27 and TRBJ2-1; 11 bases fit TRBD2. J gave up 4 bases and V 2 bases, and 1 base lay outside the gene matches. The CDR3 is made up of 15 amino acids. CDR1 MNHEY and CDR2 SMNVEV come from the germline V gene (reference sequence). CDR3 DNA: TGTGCCAGCAGTTTAGGGACTAGCGGTTACAATGAGCAGTTCTTC. Amino acid sequence: CASSLGTSGYNEQFF.

This clone was observed a single time. V gene TRBV9 combines with J gene TRBJ1-2; D unresolved. There are 15 residues in the CDR3. Germline CDR1 SGDLS, CDR2 YYNGEE. V shed 0 bases and J shed 0 bases, with 9 bases lying between them. The CDR3 nucleotides are TGTGCCAGCAGCGTAGGAAGCAATGCTAACTATGGCTACACCTTC. It encodes CASSVGSNANYGYTF.

V and J are TRBV30 and TRBJ2-2, with a tentative D call TRBD1 (6 bases). This CDR3 is built from 15 residues. Germline V gene sequence: CDR1 GTSNPN, CDR2 SVGIG (reference sequence). Trimming left V 2 bases short and J 3 bases short, with 13 bases between. The CDR3 DNA sequence: TGTGCCTGGAGTATTCCAGGGGTTGACACCGGGGAGCTGTTTTTT. Translation gives CAWSIPGVDTGELFF.

This chain connects TRBV19 to TRBJ2-1, with 8 bases matching TRBD1. This CDR3 has 14 residues. Germline values: CDR1 LNHDA, CDR2 SQIVND (reference sequence). V was pared by 7 bases and J by 8 bases, with 10 bases of the junction left unmatched. CDR3 loop: CASTHGDRYDEQFF. In nucleotides, the CDR3 is TGTGCCAGTACCCATGGGGACAGGTATGATGAGCAGTTCTTC.

The V and J genes are TRBV5-4 and TRBJ2-1; 7 bases fit TRBD2. Germline values: CDR1 SGHNT, CDR2 YYREEE (reference sequence). CDR3 length: 15 amino acids. After removal of 2 bases from V and 4 bases from J, the junction contained 6 bases not matched to a gene. The CDR3 spells CASSFGKAGYNEQFF. The CDR3 DNA sequence: TGTGCCAGCAGCTTCGGTAAAGCGGGGTACAATGAGCAGTTCTTC.

This rearrangement joins TRBV7-3 to TRBJ2-1; D is possibly TRBD1 or TRBD2 (7 bases each). Germline values: CDR1 SGHTA, CDR2 FQGTGA. V lost 0 bases, J lost 9 bases, and 18 bases lay in between. The CDR3 runs to 16 residues. The CDR3 sequence: CASSLTQGGSGAEQFF. For the CDR3, the DNA is TGTGCCAGCAGCTTAACCCAAGGGGGCAGCGGGGCTGAGCAGTTCTTC.

This clone showed up just once. This chain connects TRBV11-2 to TRBJ1-2; 7 bases are a match to TRBD1. Germline assignment: CDR1 SGHAT and CDR2 FQNNGV. The CDR3 is made up of 15 amino acids. The trim removed 5 bases at V and 8 bases at J, leaving 14 bases unmatched. CDR3 amino acids: CASSPGGGYGGGYTF. The CDR3 DNA is TGTGCCAGCAGCCCGGGAGGGGGCTATGGGGGAGGCTACACCTTC. The complete variable domain, with remaining parts taken from reference TRBV11-2 and TRBJ1-2, reads EAGVAQSPRYKIIEKRQSVAFWCNPISGHATLYWYQQILGQGPKLLIQFQNNGVVDDSQLPKDRFSAERLKGVDSTLKIQPAKLEDSAVYLCASSPGGGYGGGYTFGSGTRLTVV.

The chain is built from TRBV5-4 and TRBJ2-7; 10 bases match TRBD1. CDR1 SGHNT and CDR2 YYREEE come from the germline V gene (reference sequence). With V trimmed by 9 bases and J by 2 bases, 2 bases remained unmatched. This CDR3 has 12 amino acids. The CDR3 sequence: CATGTGAYEQYF. The CDR3 bases are TGTGCCACCGGGACAGGGGCCTACGAGCAGTACTTC.

This chain connects TRBV4-3 to TRBJ2-3, with unresolved D. This CDR3 has 15 amino acids. V shed 0 bases and J shed 5 bases, with 12 bases lying between them. Germline V gene data show CDR1 as LGHNA and CDR2 as YSLEER. The CDR3 nucleotides read TGCGCCAGCAGCCAAGAGCCCCACATAGTAGATACGCAGTATTTT. Amino acids: CASSQEPHIVDTQYF.

The gene calls are TRBV7-9 and TRBJ2-1; D tentatively reads TRBD1 or TRBD2 (5 bases each). V was pared by 8 bases and J by 3 bases, with 17 bases between. The CDR3 has 15 amino acids. Germline V gives CDR1 SEHNR, CDR2 FQNEAQ (reference sequence). The CDR3 region has the DNA TGTGCCAGCTGCACCGGGACGGGCGACTACAATGAGCAGTTCTTC. Translation gives CASCTGTGDYNEQFF.

The genes are TRBV5-6 and TRBJ1-1; 8 nucleotides match TRBD1. There are 12 residues in the CDR3. Germline CDR1 reads SGHDT; CDR2 reads YYEEEE. The V gene end was trimmed by 0 bases and the J gene end by 10 bases; junction bases not matched to a gene: 2. The CDR3 region is CASSLVDRGAFF. The CDR3 DNA is TGTGCCAGCAGCTTGGTTGACAGGGGAGCTTTCTTT.

The chain carries TRBV9 and TRBJ2-7; the D is unclear. The V end was cut by 4 bases, the J end by 5 bases, with 16 bases between. From germline, CDR1 is SGDLS and CDR2 YYNGEE. The CDR3 covers 14 residues. For the CDR3, the DNA is TGTGCCAGCAGCCCCTCCGGTGGGATCCACGAGCAGTACTTC. Protein: CASSPSGGIHEQYF.

The rearrangement joins TRBV4-3 to TRBJ2-7; D tentatively reads TRBD1 or TRBD2 (5 bases each). The CDR3 has 15 residues. Trimming removed 1 base from V and 4 bases from J, with 14 bases in between. Germline-derived CDR1 and CDR2 are LGHNA and YSLEER. The CDR3 loop is CASSQGNWGTYEQYF. The CDR3 DNA reads TGCGCCAGCAGCCAAGGGAATTGGGGGACGTACGAGCAGTACTTC.

This chain joins TRBV6-5 and TRBJ1-3; the D is unclear. This CDR3 is built from 14 residues. The germline V gene encodes CDR1 MNHEY and CDR2 SVGAGI. V gave up 7 bases and J gave up 0 bases, with 10 bases separating them. CDR3 in DNA: TGTGCCAGCACCGCTTCCAGCTCTGGAAACACCATATATTTT. Amino acid sequence: CASTASSSGNTIYF.

The chain combines TRBV4-1 with TRBJ1-2; the D gene is possibly TRBD1 (5 bases). CDR3 size: 16 residues. The V end lost 0 bases, the J end lost 1 base, and 12 bases lay between the germline ends. Germline V gene data show CDR1 as MGHRA and CDR2 as YSYEKL. In nucleotides, the CDR3 is TGCGCCAGCAGCCAAGACAGGGTGGGCCATAACTATGGCTACACCTTC. Amino acid sequence: CASSQDRVGHNYGYTF.

This clone was counted a few times. V is TRBV5-4 and J is TRBJ1-1, with D maybe TRBD1 (6 bases). V was trimmed by 7 bases and J by 4 bases, leaving 14 bases between them. From germline, CDR1 is SGHNT and CDR2 YYREEE (reference sequence). The CDR3 has 13 residues. For the CDR3, the DNA is TGTGCCAGCCATCTAGGGGGAGGCACTGAAGCTTTCTTT. It specifies CASHLGGGTEAFF.

This clone was seen a handful of times. The chain has TRBV5-1 and TRBJ1-3; D is unresolved. V was clipped by 0 bases and J by 0 bases, with 13 bases between them. Germline V gene sequence: CDR1 SGHRS, CDR2 YFSETQ. The CDR3 loop spans 17 amino acids. CDR3 loop: CASSLGKQRLSGNTIYF. CDR3 sequence (DNA): TGCGCCAGCAGCTTGGGGAAACAGCGACTCTCTGGAAACACCATATATTTT.

The genes are TRBV4-1 and TRBJ1-1, with D possibly matching TRBD1 (6 bases). Germline lookup yields CDR1 MGHRA and CDR2 YSYEKL. The V end was cut by 0 bases, the J end by 0 bases, with 14 bases between. This CDR3 is built from 17 residues. The CDR3 DNA follows: TGCGCCAGCAGCCAAGAGGTGACAGGCCGGGTGAACACTGAAGCTTTCTTT. Residues: CASSQEVTGRVNTEAFF.

The genes are TRBV6-1 and TRBJ1-2; 7 nucleotides align to TRBD1. This CDR3 has 15 residues. V trimming: 8 bases; J trimming: 3 bases; junction bases outside the gene matches: 12. Germline values: CDR1 MNHNS, CDR2 SASEGT. The CDR3 DNA reads as TGTGCCAGCGGCACATTGACAGGGTATGACTATGGCTACACCTTC. Its protein is CASGTLTGYDYGYTF.